Shown below are 19 T cell receptor beta chains from a single sample sequenced in a study of regulatory T cells in long-lasting Graves disease. Time point noted: persistent/refractory GD, antithyroid drugs over 5 years with positive TRAb. PBMC RNA served as the TCR library source. Building the TCR beta libraries relied on iRepertoire HTBI primers, and CDR3 regions underwent Arm-PCR. TCRdb recomputed calls from the multiplex PCR reads with MiXCR, one row per CDR3 protein. The data contain about 660,000 distinct CDR3 sequences, about 32% of them singletons. This sample comprised peripheral blood mononuclear cells (PBMCs), obtained when the disease was refractory, from a patient treated with antithyroid drugs. Every receptor here comes from a female donor with Graves disease.

This clonotype has only a few counts. The J gene is TRBJ1-2, the V gene TRBV6-1; unclear D gene. CDR3 size: 12 residues. The V gene's germline CDR1 is MNHNS and CDR2 SASEGT. Trimming removed 3 bases at V and 4 bases at J, with 6 bases between. Here the CDR3 reads CASSDLIYGYTF. The DNA of the CDR3 is TGTGCCAGCAGTGATTTGATCTATGGCTACACCTTC.

This clonotype came up many times. The chain joins TRBV12-3 or TRBV12-4 to TRBJ2-5; 12 nucleotides match TRBD2. The CDR3 runs 15 residues. Losses at the gene ends were 4 bases for V and 5 bases for J; bases not matched to a gene: 5. The CDR3 here is CASSSSGRGGETQYF. In nucleotides, the CDR3 is TGTGCCAGCAGTTCTAGCGGGAGGGGAGGGGAGACCCAGTACTTC.

The V gene is TRBV18, the J gene TRBJ1-5, with 8 positions matching TRBD1. CDR3 length: 16 amino acids. Germline V lookup: CDR1 KGHSH, CDR2 LQKENI. J gave up 1 base and V 5 bases, and 7 bases lay outside the gene matches. DNA for the CDR3: TGTGCCAGCTCAAGGACAGGGAAAGTGAGCAATCAGCCCCAGCATTTT. Protein sequence: CASSRTGKVSNQPQHF. The whole variable domain, filled in from reference TRBV18 and TRBJ1-5, reads NAGVMQNPRHLVRRRGQEARLRCSPMKGHSHVYWYRQLPEEGLKFMVYLQKENIIDESGMPKERFSAEFPKEGPSILRIQQVVRGDSAAYFCASSRTGKVSNQPQHFGDGTRLSIL.

This clonotype was observed a few times. The chain is built from TRBV29-1 and TRBJ1-1, with 10 bases fitting TRBD1. The CDR3 covers 15 residues. V gave up 6 bases and J gave up 0 bases; unmatched junction bases: 7. The V gene's germline CDR1 is SQVTM and CDR2 ANQGSEA. Here the CDR3 DNA reads TGCAGCGTCGGAGACAGGGGGCGCTTGAACACTGAAGCTTTCTTT. It codes for CSVGDRGRLNTEAFF. The entire variable domain, with the rest obtained from reference TRBV29-1 and TRBJ1-1, is as follows: SAVISQKPSRDICQRGTSLTIQCQVDSQVTMMFWYRQQPGQSLTLIATANQGSEATYESGFVIDKFPISRPNLTFSTLTVSNMSPEDSSIYLCSVGDRGRLNTEAFFGQGTRLTVV.

The chain couples TRBV29-1 to TRBJ2-7; D is undetermined. The germline CDR1 and CDR2 sequences are SQVTM and ANQGSEA. CDR3 length equals 12 residues. Trimming took 3 bases from V and 5 from J, leaving 11 bases between them. The CDR3 DNA follows: TGCAGCGTTGAGTTTGGGCCGGACGAGCAGTACTTC. This codes for CSVEFGPDEQYF.

This chain links TRBV2 with TRBJ2-1; D is perhaps TRBD1 or TRBD2 (5 bases each). V was trimmed by 4 bases and J by 7 bases, leaving 14 bases between them. This CDR3 comprises 14 residues. The germline V gene encodes CDR1 SNHLY and CDR2 FYNNEI. Written as DNA, the CDR3 is TGTGCCAGCAGTGGGGCGAGGGGTGTGAATGAGCAGTTCTTC. Amino acids: CASSGARGVNEQFF.

This clonotype was seen many times. The chain uses TRBV2 and TRBJ1-6; D gene uncertain. Trimming shortened V by 5 bases and J by 7 bases, and 12 bases separated the two germline ends. Germline V gene data show CDR1 as SNHLY and CDR2 as FYNNEI. This CDR3 is built from 14 residues. Here the CDR3 reads CASSFTARNSPLHF. In nucleotides, the CDR3 is TGTGCCAGCAGTTTCACCGCTAGGAATTCACCCCTCCACTTT. Full variable domain (missing parts from reference TRBV2 and TRBJ1-6): EPEVTQTPSHQVTQMGQEVILRCVPISNHLYFYWYRQILGQKVEFLVSFYNNEISEKSEIFDDQFSVERPDGSNFTLKIRSTKLEDSAMYFCASSFTARNSPLHFGNGTRLTVT.

This clonotype was found a few times. The CDR3 reads CAISGQTETQYF. CDR3 sequence (DNA): TGTGCCATTAGCGGGCAGACGGAGACCCAGTACTTC. The chain uses TRBV11-2 and TRBJ2-5; 7 bases map to TRBD2. CDR1 and CDR2 from the germline V gene are SGHAT and FQNNGV. The CDR3 loop spans 12 amino acids. V shed 10 bases and J 5 bases; nucleotides not matched to a gene: 7.

The V gene is TRBV9, the J gene TRBJ2-6; D could derive from TRBD1 or TRBD2 (5 bases each). Trimming pared 4 bases from V and 0 bases from J, leaving 23 bases between. There are 20 residues in the CDR3. The germline V gene encodes CDR1 SGDLS and CDR2 YYNGEE. The CDR3 spells CASSTSRDPKQYSGANVLTF. CDR3 DNA sequence: TGTGCCAGCAGCACATCCCGGGACCCCAAACAGTACTCTGGGGCCAACGTCCTGACTTTC.

This clonotype was picked up many times. The chain couples TRBV27 to TRBJ2-5, with D perhaps assigned TRBD1 or TRBD2 (6 bases each). The CDR3 is made up of 14 amino acids. The V and J ends lost 5 bases and 3 bases respectively, with 13 bases between them. Per germline, CDR1 MNHEY and CDR2 SMNVEV (reference sequence). CDR3 sequence: CASSVGGAKETQYF. The CDR3 coding sequence is TGTGCCAGCAGTGTGGGGGGCGCAAAAGAGACCCAGTACTTC.

As DNA, the CDR3 is TGCGCCAGCAGTGATTTTAGCGGGAGGACGGACGGGGAGCTGTTTTTT. Translated, it gives CASSDFSGRTDGELFF. The rearrangement uses TRBV10-1 and TRBJ2-2; 10 bases fit TRBD2. The CDR3 is 16 residues long. J lost 7 bases, V lost 3 bases, and 8 bases had no gene match. The V gene's germline CDR1 is WNHNN and CDR2 SYGVQD (reference sequence).

Of note for this clonotype: A much larger clonotype is one base distant, so this may be a read error. The chain joins TRBV2 to TRBJ1-4, with D hard to call. The CDR3 consists of 14 residues. Germline CDR1 SNHLY, CDR2 FYNNEI. The CDR3 protein is CASSDRGRGEKPFF. The CDR3 bases are TGTGCCAGCAGTGATAGAGGGCGGGGTGAAAAACCGTTTTTT.

The chain couples TRBV4-1 to TRBJ2-7, with D hard to call. This CDR3 is 14 amino acids long. V was cut by 3 bases and J by 2 bases, with 11 bases left in between. The germline V gene has CDR1 MGHRA and CDR2 YSYEKL. The CDR3 sequence is CASSHQGSTYEQYF. The CDR3 coding sequence is TGCGCCAGCAGCCATCAAGGGTCTACCTACGAGCAGTACTTC.

V gene TRBV19 combines with J gene TRBJ2-7; 9 bases fit TRBD1. V dropped 1 base and J dropped 4; count of bases not matched to a gene: 5. CDR3 size: 15 residues. In germline, CDR1 is LNHDA, CDR2 SQIVND (reference sequence). The CDR3 loop is CASSIAGQGIYEQYF. In DNA, the CDR3 is TGTGCCAGTAGTATAGCCGGACAGGGGATTTACGAGCAGTACTTC.

The rearrangement uses TRBV20-1 and TRBJ2-7; D possibly corresponds to TRBD2 (6 bases). CDR1 is DFQATT, CDR2 SNEGSKA, per germline (reference sequence). The CDR3 spans 16 residues. V shed 6 bases and J shed 0 bases, with 21 bases lying between them. The CDR3 DNA follows: TGCAGTGCAACCGGGAGCCCTGGTTCGAGCTCCTACGAGCAGTACTTC. Translating gives CSATGSPGSSSYEQYF.

The genes are TRBV27 and TRBJ1-1; D may be TRBD1 (6 bases). Looked up from germline, CDR1 is MNHEY and CDR2 is SMNVEV (reference sequence). V lost 3 bases and J 6 bases, leaving 11 bases between the germline ends. This CDR3 is 13 amino acids long. CDR3 bases: TGTGCCAGCAGTTTCGGGCACAGGGCTGAAGCTTTCTTT. Translating gives CASSFGHRAEAFF.

This rearrangement joins TRBV28 to TRBJ2-4; 11 bases align to TRBD2. After removal of 4 bases from V and 6 bases from J, the junction contained 8 bases not matched to a gene. The CDR3 is 16 residues long. Germline CDR1 reads MDHEN; CDR2 reads SYDVKM. The CDR3 DNA reads as TGTGCCAGCAGTTCCCCATCACTAGCGGGAGTAAACATTCAGTACTTC. This translates into CASSSPSLAGVNIQYF.

With respect to this clonotype: The junction departs from germline at one end; a sequencing error may be responsible. This chain connects TRBV5-1 to TRBJ2-3; 7 nucleotides line up with TRBD2. The CDR3 runs 15 residues. Germline lookup yields CDR1 SGHRS and CDR2 YFSETQ. The CDR3: CASSFEGGRADTQYF. CDR3 nucleotides: TGTGCCAGCAGCTTCGAGGGCGGGAGAGCAGATACGCAGTATTTT.

The chain is built from TRBV11-2 and TRBJ2-2; D remains unclear. CDR1 and CDR2 (germline): SGHAT, FQNNGV. The CDR3 length is 14 residues. The V end lost 5 bases, the J end lost 1 base, and 8 bases lay between the germline ends. CDR3: CASSPPENTGELFF. For the CDR3, the DNA is TGTGCCAGCAGCCCGCCGGAGAACACCGGGGAGCTGTTTTTT.